The rows below give T cell receptor beta chains drawn from one sample of a study of beta chain features in type 1 diabetes. Assay used: immunoSEQ multiplex PCR; TCRdb lists only in-frame clones, some missing. The table includes about 160,000 clones, around 9.7% detected once. Sequenced sample: central memory CD4+ T cells from blood. The source is a woman aged 25 to 39 with type 1 diabetes. Both conserved end residues are part of each CDR3. The order of the fields is clone size, V gene, J gene, D gene, CDR3 DNA, CDR3 protein. D genes are given only for firm matches. A clone size is listed for some rows: how often the clone was seen (once, few, many), or a class if it is expanded.

few	TRBV15	TRBJ2-1	-	TGTGCCACCAGCACCCCACCGCAAATTTTCAGCTCCTACAATGAGCAGTTCTTC	CATSTPPQIFSSYNEQFF
-	TRBV28	TRBJ2-1	TRBD1	TGTGCCAGCAGTTTACAGACAGGGGCGTCCTACAATGAGCAGTTCTTC	CASSLQTGASYNEQFF
few	TRBV6-5	TRBJ2-5	TRBD2	TGTGCCAGCAGTTACTCGCTAGCGGGCTTCCAAGAGACCCAGTACTTC	CASSYSLAGFQETQYF
-	TRBV30	TRBJ2-3	TRBD2	TGTGCCTGGAGTAAACTAGCGGGAGCCGATACGCAGTATTTT	CAWSKLAGADTQYF
-	TRBV15	TRBJ2-5	-	TGTGCCACCAGCAGGGGCCCCGGGACTCCCAACCAAGAGACCCAGTACTTC	CATSRGPGTPNQETQYF
-	TRBV18	TRBJ2-7	-	TGTGCCAGCTCGCCCCGGGTATCAGCGGGCTTCTCCTACGAGCAGTACTTC	CASSPRVSAGFSYEQYF
few	TRBV7-9	TRBJ1-4	TRBD1	TGTGCCAGCAGCATAGGGGACAGACAGGTGTTTTTT	CASSIGDRQVFF
-	TRBV13	TRBJ2-7	TRBD2	TGTGCCAGCAGCTTAGGACTAGCGAGAGAGCAGTACTTC	CASSLGLAREQYF
-	TRBV28	TRBJ2-6	-	TGTGCCAGCAGTTCCACAGGGTCCGGGGCCAACGTCCTGACTTTC	CASSSTGSGANVLTF
-	TRBV11-2	TRBJ1-2	TRBD1	TGTGCCAGCAGCTTCCGGGACAGGGGAGTCTATGGGAGCTACACCTTC	CASSFRDRGVYGSYTF
few	TRBV19	TRBJ2-3	TRBD1	TGTGCCAGTAGTTTGAATGACAGGGGGCTTGAAGATACGCAGTATTTT	CASSLNDRGLEDTQYF
-	TRBV30	TRBJ1-2	TRBD1	TGTGCCTGGAGCGCAGGGACAGCGCTTGGCTACACCTTC	CAWSAGTALGYTF
few	TRBV10-3	TRBJ1-1	TRBD1	TGTGCCATCAGTGGGACAGGATCGGACACTGAAGCTTTCTTT	CAISGTGSDTEAFF
-	TRBV4-1	TRBJ2-7	TRBD1	TGCGCCAGCAGCCGAGGACAGGGGAGCTACGAGCAGTACTTC	CASSRGQGSYEQYF
few	TRBV5-1	TRBJ2-5	TRBD2	TGCGCCAGCAGCTCGCCCGGGAGGCGGGAGACCCAGTACTTC	CASSSPGRRETQYF
-	TRBV19	TRBJ2-5	-	TGTGCCAGTAGTATCCGCGGGGAAGAGACCCAGTACTTC	CASSIRGEETQYF
-	TRBV11-2	TRBJ2-3	-	TGTGCCAGCAGCTTAGATCTTGATCCAGGGCGGGATACGCAGTATTTT	CASSLDLDPGRDTQYF
-	TRBV9	TRBJ1-3	-	TGTGCCAGCAGCCTCGGCAGGTCTGGAAACACCATATATTTT	CASSLGRSGNTIYF
-	TRBV9	TRBJ2-3	-	TGTGCCAGCAGCGCCGGGAGAGGAGGCACAGATACGCAGTATTTT	CASSAGRGGTDTQYF
few	TRBV6-5	TRBJ1-2	-	TGTGCCAGCAAGAAAACAGGGCATGGGGGCTACACCTTC	CASKKTGHGGYTF
-	TRBV11-2	TRBJ2-7	TRBD1	TGTGCCAGCAGCTCCGTCGCGGACAGGGGGCTAAGAGAGCAGTACTTC	CASSSVADRGLREQYF
many	TRBV13	TRBJ1-3	-	TGTGCCAGCAGCCGGATACCCGGGATGTCGGGAGCAGGAGCTGGAAACACCATATATTTT	CASSRIPGMSGAGAGNTIYF
few	TRBV7-9	TRBJ2-5	-	TGTGCCAGCAGCCTTGGGGGACTGACGAGGGAGACCCAGTACTTC	CASSLGGLTRETQYF
-	TRBV30	TRBJ2-2	-	TGTGCCTGGAGGAGGAGGGAGAACACCGGGGAGCTGTTTTTT	CAWRRRENTGELFF
-	TRBV30	TRBJ1-1	-	TGTGCCTGGAGTGTACGTCCCCTTCGGGGTACTGAAGCTTTCTTT	CAWSVRPLRGTEAFF
few	TRBV30	TRBJ2-7	TRBD2	TGTGCCTGGAGTCGAGAGAGGGGGACTAGCGGCTCCTACGAGCAGTACTTC	CAWSRERGTSGSYEQYF
-	TRBV28	TRBJ1-2	TRBD1	TGTGCCAGCAGTCTTACAGGGGGGTTCTCAGGGGGCTACACCTTC	CASSLTGGFSGGYTF
few	TRBV5-1	TRBJ1-1	-	TGCGCCAGCAGCAAAAGGACAGACAACACTGAAGCTTTCTTT	CASSKRTDNTEAFF
few	TRBV30	TRBJ2-1	TRBD2	TGTGCCCGAGGGAGGGATGAGCAGTTCTTC	CARGRDEQFF
few	TRBV14	TRBJ2-2	-	TGTGCCAGCAGCCCGGGAGTTAGCACCGGGGAGCTGTTTTTT	CASSPGVSTGELFF
-	TRBV6-5	TRBJ2-1	-	TGTGCCAGCAGTGAAGCTCGTAGGCAGTTCTTC	CASSEARRQFF
few	TRBV30	TRBJ2-1	-	TGTGCCTGGAGTGTATGGGGGGATGAGCAGTTCTTC	CAWSVWGDEQFF
-	TRBV4-1	TRBJ2-7	-	TGCGCCAGCAGCCAAGACAGGGTCTACGAGCAGTACTTC	CASSQDRVYEQYF
few	TRBV28	TRBJ2-2	TRBD2	TGTGCCAGCAGATCCGGGGGGGCAAAGAGCACCGGGGAGCTGTTTTTT	CASRSGGAKSTGELFF
few	TRBV29-1	TRBJ2-1	TRBD2	TGCAGCGTCCCAATCCATAGCGGGTCCTACAATGAGCAGTTCTTC	CSVPIHSGSYNEQFF
few	TRBV7-7	TRBJ2-5	-	TGTGCTAGCAGCCCTGGACTACAGGGGGAGACCCAGTACTTC	CASSPGLQGETQYF
-	TRBV11-2	TRBJ1-2	-	TGTGCCAGCAGCCCCACCAGGGATGGCTACACCTTC	CASSPTRDGYTF
-	TRBV5-1	TRBJ1-2	TRBD1	TGCGCCAGCAGCGCAAGACAGGGGGCAGATGGCTACACCTTC	CASSARQGADGYTF
-	TRBV14	TRBJ1-1	-	TGTGCCAGCAGCCAAGATGTGGGGAGGAACACTGAAGCTTTCTTT	CASSQDVGRNTEAFF
-	TRBV19	TRBJ2-5	-	TGTGCCAGTGGTGAGAGGGAGACCCAGTACTTC	CASGERETQYF
few	TRBV5-4	TRBJ2-6	TRBD2	TGTGCCAGCAGCTTGGAACTAGCGGGAGGGCGAGGGGCCAACGTCCTGACTTTC	CASSLELAGGRGANVLTF
-	TRBV28	TRBJ2-7	TRBD1	TGTGCCAGCAGTCCACCGACAGGGATTGAGCAGTACTTC	CASSPPTGIEQYF
-	TRBV29-1	TRBJ2-1	TRBD2	TGCAGCGCTGAGACTAGCGGGAGCTACAATGAGCAGTTCTTC	CSAETSGSYNEQFF
few	TRBV9	TRBJ2-1	TRBD2	TGTGCCAGCAGAGCGGGAGCTACACACAATGAGCAGTTCTTC	CASRAGATHNEQFF
many	TRBV28	TRBJ2-7	-	TGTGCCAGCAGTTTTGGCAGTCCCTACGAGCAGTACTTC	CASSFGSPYEQYF
-	TRBV6-5	TRBJ2-1	TRBD2	TGTGCCAGCAGTTACTCCCTAGCGGGATTCTATGAGCAGTTCTTC	CASSYSLAGFYEQFF
-	TRBV18	TRBJ2-7	TRBD1	TGTGCCAGCTCACCATCGGGGACAGGGTCTTACGAGCAGTACTTC	CASSPSGTGSYEQYF
few	TRBV7-9	TRBJ1-5	TRBD1	TGTGCCAGCAGCGACCCGACAGGGGGAAGCAATCAGCCCCAGCATTTT	CASSDPTGGSNQPQHF
-	TRBV2	TRBJ1-2	TRBD1	TGTGCCAGCATCTACGGGGACAGTCGTCGAGCTAACTATGGCTACACCTTC	CASIYGDSRRANYGYTF
many	TRBV14	TRBJ2-7	TRBD2	TGTGCCAGCAGCCAAGATCTAGCGGGGACAAGGGAGCAGTACTTC	CASSQDLAGTREQYF
-	TRBV6-5	TRBJ2-2	-	TGTGCCAGCAGTTCCCTATTTAACACCGGGGAGCTGTTTTTT	CASSSLFNTGELFF